This T cell receptor beta chain was recovered during a study of shared clonotypes between healthy human individuals. General study findings and limits: Estimated richness values were generally larger in naive subsets than in memory subsets.

CDR3 length: 19 residues. From germline, CDR1 is MNHEY and CDR2 SMNVEV (reference sequence). Losses at the gene ends were 6 bases for V and 1 base for J; bases not matched to a gene: 9. As originally analysed: ImmunoSEQ output held junction-only sequences without quality scores, so filtering differed. TCRdb's copy holds only in-frame clones and misses some; the assay was immunoSEQ multiplex PCR. V and J calls and clone size are given by that table; D and trimming were obtained from the DNA. Among about 600,000 clones, 97% were seen once, and the ten largest hold approximately 0.057%. As for this clone: The target antigen is unknown.

The clonotype originates from a woman aged 25 to 45 in good health. Source material: naive CD4+ T cells sorted from blood. Documented subset: CD45RA+ positively selected. The rearrangement links TRBV27 to TRBJ2-2; 15 bases align to TRBD2. CDR3 protein: CASRRPGLAGGQNTGELFF. The DNA of the CDR3 is TGTGCCAGCAGGCGCCCGGGACTAGCGGGAGGCCAGAACACCGGGGAGCTGTTTTTT.